The entry below describes one TCR beta chain. This clonotype appeared many times. It has no known antigen specificity. Qualities for individual bases were not recorded, and no much larger clone is one base off. This record belongs to a study of T cells in Graves' hyperthyroidism and ophthalmopathy (dated by TCRdb to the late 2010s). Turning to the overall study: A discovery cohort of about a hundred patients, about 40 with Graves' ophthalmopathy and under 60 with stable Graves' hyperthyroidism, was used to find distinguishing TCR V-J signatures. Prospective prediction of ophthalmopathy was tested in an independent validation cohort consisting of 18 to 20 hyperthyroidism patients and approximately 16 patients who later progressed to ophthalmopathy. The 100 or so discovery patients were randomly split 7:3 into training and test sets. In about 6 Graves' hyperthyroidism patients, the study also compared T-cell repertoires from thyroid tissue with T-cell repertoires from blood. After blood sampling, hyperthyroidism patients were treated with methimazole at a starting dose of 30 mg daily, and ophthalmopathy patients were treated with high-dose intravenous methylprednisolone. TCR Vbeta CDR3 sequencing of some 140 peripheral blood samples (roughly 43 ophthalmopathy, under 80 hyperthyroidism and approximately 17 progressor patients) is reported in the paper.

The CDR3, from cysteine to phenylalanine, totals 13 residues. Only the CDR3 portion is preserved as DNA: 39 bases, with reading frame beginning at the first base. Trimming removed 6 bases from V and 0 bases from J, leaving 10 bases between the germline ends. CDR1 and CDR2 (SGHRS, YFSETQ) derive from the germline V gene. TCR beta CDR3 regions were amplified from RNA transcripts. The first round of RT-PCR for the TCR CDR3 was performed with the HTBI primer set and the Qiagen OneStep RT-PCR kit. The libraries were constructed in a second round of multiplex PCR and then size-selected and purified. Sequencing of the libraries was done on an Illumina HiSeq2000 using paired-end 100 bp reads. The published analysis was carried out like this. Raw data were processed with SOAPnuke, discarding reads with adapters, uncalled bases, mean Phred below 15, or no exact constant-primer or identifier match. COPE v1.2.5 was used to merge high-quality paired reads, and clonotypes were defined as unique nucleotide sequences. Clonotypes were aligned to IMGT TRBV, TRBD and TRBJ reference segments using MiTCR v1.1. Analysis was restricted to V-J combinations with a frequency above 0.0001, which covered just over 98% of repertoires. The TCS score was defined as the ratio of F50 (clonal expansion) to E x V (chaos), calculated using BLOSUM62-based TCRdist between CDR3 peptides within each V-J. Welch's t-statistics and random forest reduced roughly 500 V-J features to some 14, which were used in a naive Bayes classifier (R e1071). Thyroid-blood repertoire similarity was quantified with the Morisita-Horn index. Through fastp at Q25 and MiXCR, TCRdb rebuilt clones from the public reads, retaining in-frame beta chains. Every entry covers one CDR3 protein and lists the most common genes and DNA from its rows. The V and J calls and clone size are TCRdb's, not the authors'. This sample has roughly 500,000 distinct CDR3 sequences in its table, and roughly 50% of those were observed once. The ten largest make up roughly 19% of the sample.

The research as a whole found: In validation, progression to ophthalmopathy was predicted by the model with 55% to 71% sensitivity and around 75% specificity, a median of approximately 7.1 months before onset. Sample size was not statistically predetermined, and blinding of investigators to group allocation was not performed. A model built on a 13 V-J signature distinguished ophthalmopathy from stable hyperthyroidism, reaching 85% to 90% sensitivity and under 84% specificity in cross-validation and 80%/75% in testing. Most expanded thyroid clonotypes (frequency above 0.001) were also detected in blood, a finding suggesting that blood repertoires may reflect thyroid immune responses.

Patients with uncontrolled infections, other autoimmune diseases, pregnancy or lactation were excluded. Diagnoses were established on the basis of clinical symptoms, serum thyroxine and TRAb, thyroid ultrasound, and orbital computed tomography. Total RNA was extracted using Trizol reagent, and RNA quality was assessed on an Agilent 2100 Bioanalyzer. The sequence came from an adult woman with Graves' disease, either hyperthyroidism or ophthalmopathy (not recorded which). The sequenced sample was peripheral blood or thyroid tissue (not recorded which). The chain links TRBV5-1 with TRBJ2-7; TRBD1 might be the D gene, on 6 matching bases. CDR3 protein: CASTDRSSYEQYF. The DNA sequence reads TGCGCCAGCACCGACAGGAGCTCCTACGAGCAGTACTTC.